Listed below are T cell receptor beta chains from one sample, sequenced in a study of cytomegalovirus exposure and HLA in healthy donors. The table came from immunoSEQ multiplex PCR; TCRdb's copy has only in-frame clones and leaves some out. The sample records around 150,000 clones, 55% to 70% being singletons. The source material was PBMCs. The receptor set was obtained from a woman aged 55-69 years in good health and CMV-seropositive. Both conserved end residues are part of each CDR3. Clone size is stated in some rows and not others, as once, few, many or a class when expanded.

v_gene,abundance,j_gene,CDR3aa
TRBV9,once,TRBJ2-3,CASSSRTSGSTDTQYF
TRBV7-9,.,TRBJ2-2,CASSLMNRVGTGELFF
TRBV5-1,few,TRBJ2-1,CASSLGSSGSTPFFF
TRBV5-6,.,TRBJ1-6,CASSLAGGQRSPLHF
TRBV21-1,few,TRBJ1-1,CASSTRPTDRQTEAFF
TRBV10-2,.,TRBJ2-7,CASGTGSYEQYF
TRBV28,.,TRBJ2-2,CATVRAGDFAGELFF
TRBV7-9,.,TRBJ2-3,CASSTTSGSGADTQYF
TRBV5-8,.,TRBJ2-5,CASSLEITWVLAGTQETQYF
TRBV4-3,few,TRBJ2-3,CASSQDRVGGATSQDTQYF
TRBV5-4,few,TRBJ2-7,CASSDSGLAGTYEQYF
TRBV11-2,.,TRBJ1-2,CASSRDSNYGYTF
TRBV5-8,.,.,CASSPLTTGVSEQYF
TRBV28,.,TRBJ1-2,CASSLPAQSGYTF
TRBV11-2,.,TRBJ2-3,CASSRIVGLAGSDTQYF
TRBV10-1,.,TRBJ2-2,CASRPGQGAGELFF
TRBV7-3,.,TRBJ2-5,CASSLKRDSAQYF
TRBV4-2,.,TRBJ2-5,CASRSEGREGETQYF
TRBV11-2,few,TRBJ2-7,CASLLVDEQYF
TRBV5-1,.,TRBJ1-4,CASSSQPGGAANEKLFF
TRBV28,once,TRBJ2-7,CASSPQRGPYEQYF
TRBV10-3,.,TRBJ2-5,CAISGGLQETQYF
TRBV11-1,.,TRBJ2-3,CASSSTPTDTQYF
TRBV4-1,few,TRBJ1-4,CASSTPAAKLFF
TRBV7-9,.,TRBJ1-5,CASSSPGQGRGNQPQHF
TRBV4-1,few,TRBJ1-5,CASSLSAGPNQPQHF
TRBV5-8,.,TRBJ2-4,CASSLRQGLRANIQYF
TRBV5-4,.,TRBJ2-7,CASSLDGTYEQYF
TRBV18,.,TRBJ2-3,CASRRGRSADTQYF